One sample yielded the 14 T cell receptor beta chains listed below, sequenced in a study of T cells in localized non-small cell lung cancer. Profiled with immunoSEQ multiplex PCR; TCRdb holds only in-frame clones, not every one. The sample yields approximately 76,000 clones, around 82% seen once. This specimen consisted of peripheral blood, obtained before any cancer treatment. These receptors were taken from a female donor at least 60 years old with stage I lung adenocarcinoma.

The sample holds a few counts of this clone. The J gene is TRBJ2-7, the V gene TRBV5-6, with 13 bases identical to TRBD2. The V and J ends lost 3 bases and 2 bases, in that order; junction bases with no gene match: 5. The CDR3 totals 16 residues. Per germline, CDR1 SGHDT and CDR2 YYEEEE. The DNA of the CDR3 is TGTGCCAGCAGCTCACGAACTAGCGGGGGGGCCTACGAGCAGTACTTC. It translates to CASSSRTSGGAYEQYF.

V usage is TRBV6-5 and J usage is TRBJ2-3; 10 nucleotides agree with TRBD1. CDR3 length: 14 residues. Germline CDR1 is MNHEY and CDR2 is SVGAGI. V lost 2 bases to trimming and J lost 9 bases; unmatched junction nucleotides: 5. The CDR3 DNA reads as TGTGCCAGCAGTTACCCAGACAGGGGGCGAACGCAGTATTTT. Translating gives CASSYPDRGRTQYF.

V and J are TRBV7-9 and TRBJ2-3; 9 bases match TRBD1. Germline V CDR1 and CDR2: SEHNR, FQNEAQ (reference sequence). Losses at the gene ends were 4 bases for V and 4 bases for J; bases not matched to a gene: 12. The CDR3 has 17 amino acids. The DNA of the CDR3 is TGTGCCAGCAGCTCGATAACGGCCGGGACAGGGTCAGATACGCAGTATTTT. The encoded protein is CASSSITAGTGSDTQYF.

The gene calls are TRBV7-9 and TRBJ2-1, with D possibly matching TRBD1 (7 bases). The CDR3 runs to 19 residues. Trimming pared 0 bases from V and 0 bases from J, leaving 18 bases between. CDR1 and CDR2 from the germline V gene are SEHNR and FQNEAQ (reference sequence). For the CDR3, the DNA is TGTGCCAGCAGCTTAGCGCCGGCAGGGGGGCCCCGCTCCTACAATGAGCAGTTCTTC. Protein: CASSLAPAGGPRSYNEQFF.

The rearrangement joins TRBV19 to TRBJ2-7; D uncertain. With 5 bases removed from V and 4 bases from J, the gap between germline ends came to 18 bases. The CDR3 is made up of 15 amino acids. Per germline, CDR1 LNHDA and CDR2 SQIVND (reference sequence). CDR3 coding DNA: TGTGCCAGTAGTGCAGTCGTAACTCGACTTTACGAGCAGTACTTC. Its translation is CASSAVVTRLYEQYF. The full variable domain, in which reference TRBV19 and TRBJ2-7 provide the parts outside the CDR3, is DGGITQSPKYLFRKEGQNVTLSCEQNLNHDAMYWYRQDPGQGLRLIYYSQIVNDFQKGDIAEGYSVSREKKESFPLTVTSAQKNPTAFYLCASSAVVTRLYEQYFGPGTRLTVT.

CDR3 protein: CAIRASGQGHTEAFF. As DNA, the CDR3 is TGTGCCATCAGAGCCTCGGGACAGGGCCACACTGAAGCTTTCTTT. The chain joins TRBV10-3 to TRBJ1-1, with 9 bases lining up with TRBD1. With V trimmed by 6 bases and J by 3 bases, 8 bases remained unmatched. Germline CDR1 and CDR2: ENHRY and SYGVKD. This CDR3 contains 15 residues.

The V call is TRBV6-5, the J call TRBJ1-1; TRBD1 agrees at 10 bases. V trimming: 2 bases; J trimming: 6 bases; junction bases outside the gene matches: 3. Per the germline V gene, CDR1 is MNHEY and CDR2 is SVGAGI. This CDR3 has 14 residues. The chain's CDR3 is CASSYGQGESEAFF. The CDR3 nucleotides read TGTGCCAGCAGTTACGGACAGGGGGAGTCTGAAGCTTTCTTT.

In regard to this clone: Compared with germline, one end of the junction differs, possibly owing to a read error. This chain uses TRBV27 with TRBJ2-7; D unclear. CDR1 is MNHEY, CDR2 SMNVEV, per germline (reference sequence). The CDR3 contains 13 residues. The DNA for the CDR3 is TGTGCCAGCAGTCTATCCCCGGGCAACGAGCAGTACTTC. Translation: CASSLSPGNEQYF.

The chain combines TRBV6-5 with TRBJ2-5, with D possibly matching TRBD1 (5 bases). Trimming removed 6 bases at V and 5 bases at J, with 16 bases between. This CDR3 is built from 14 residues. The germline CDR1 and CDR2 sequences are MNHEY and SVGAGI. The CDR3 is CASSYLMSGETQYF. CDR3 coding DNA: TGTGCCAGCAGCTATCTGATGTCAGGGGAGACCCAGTACTTC.

The chain combines TRBV6-6 with TRBJ1-2; D is undetermined. The V gene's germline CDR1 is MNHNY and CDR2 SVGAGI (reference sequence). This CDR3 is built from 16 residues. Between the trimmed V and J ends, which lost 2 bases and 2 bases, there was a span of 15 bases. The CDR3 sequence is CASSYRAVPTNYGYTF. The CDR3 region has the DNA TGTGCCAGCAGTTACCGTGCAGTACCAACGAACTATGGCTACACCTTC.

The chain recombines TRBV4-2 with TRBJ1-4; 9 nucleotides line up with TRBD1. The CDR3 loop spans 16 amino acids. The V segment lost 4 bases and the J segment 5 bases; nucleotides outside the gene matches: 8. Germline-derived CDR1 and CDR2 are LGHNA and YNFKEQ. The CDR3 sequence: CASSPSLGQGNEKLFF. The CDR3 DNA is TGTGCCAGCAGCCCTAGTCTTGGACAGGGGAATGAAAAACTGTTTTTT.

The chain combines TRBV13 with TRBJ1-5; D gene unclear. This CDR3 spans 13 amino acids. The germline V gene encodes CDR1 PRHDT and CDR2 FYEKMQ (reference sequence). Trimming stripped 5 bases from V and 6 bases from J, with 11 bases between. The CDR3 protein is CASSTGLGQPQHF. CDR3 coding DNA: TGTGCCAGCAGCACCGGACTGGGTCAGCCCCAGCATTTT.

The CDR3 region is CSVEVWERVGNEQFF. The DNA for the CDR3 is TGCAGCGTTGAAGTTTGGGAGCGGGTGGGGAATGAGCAGTTCTTC. The genes are TRBV29-1 and TRBJ2-1; maybe TRBD2 (6 bases). This CDR3 has 15 amino acids. V shed 1 base and J shed 7 bases, with 17 bases lying between them. Germline V CDR1 and CDR2: SQVTM, ANQGSEA.

The rearrangement links TRBV2 to TRBJ1-5; 7 bases map to TRBD1. J was trimmed by 0 bases and V by 8 bases; bases with no gene match: 7. Per the germline V gene, CDR1 is SNHLY and CDR2 is FYNNEI. The length of the CDR3 is 15 residues. CDR3 loop: CASGRGRDSNQPQHF. In DNA form, the CDR3 reads TGTGCCAGCGGCAGGGGGAGAGATAGCAATCAGCCCCAGCATTTT.